The 23 T cell receptor beta chains listed next were all sequenced from one sample in a study of T-cell reconstitution after alpha-beta-depleted transplantation in children. Molecular barcoding with unique molecular identifiers was used for the TCRbeta library. TCRdb reprocessed the PCR reads via MiXCR and lists one record per CDR3 protein. The sample holds some 150,000 distinct CDR3 sequences, 8% to 10% seen once. The input for sequencing was PBMCs, mostly from graft donor cells, taken 180 days after TCRalphabeta/CD19-depleted stem cell transplant. These receptor sequences come from a female patient aged 2-9 years who had a stem cell transplant for congenital amegakaryocytic thrombocytopenia, so the T cells may come from the graft donor.

There are many counts of this clonotype. V and J are TRBV29-1 and TRBJ1-1; D is undetermined. Germline V gene sequence: CDR1 SQVTM, CDR2 ANQGSEA. The CDR3 extends over 13 amino acids. Trimming left V 0 bases short and J 6 bases short, with 11 bases between. Written as DNA, the CDR3 is TGCAGCGTTGAAGATCTCTCGGAGGCTGAAGCTTTCTTT. This encodes CSVEDLSEAEAFF.

This clonotype was counted ten times or more. V gene TRBV6-1 combines with J gene TRBJ1-5; possible D gene TRBD1, 5 bases. V was trimmed by 5 bases and J by 2 bases, leaving 13 bases between them. Germline CDR1 reads MNHNS; CDR2 reads SASEGT. The CDR3 contains 15 residues. In DNA form, the CDR3 reads TGTGCCAGCAGTCGGGACTCGTTCGGCAATCAGCCCCAGCATTTT. This gives the protein CASSRDSFGNQPQHF.

This clonotype was detected many times. V usage is TRBV24-1 and J usage is TRBJ2-3; D possibly corresponds to TRBD1 (5 bases). V dropped 4 bases and J dropped 4 bases, with 11 bases sitting between them. The CDR3 is 14 amino acids. Germline V gene sequence: CDR1 KGHDR, CDR2 SFDVKD. The DNA of the CDR3 is TGTGCCACCAGTGACCCAGGGTCTCCAGATACGCAGTATTTT. Protein product: CATSDPGSPDTQYF.

In this sample, this clonotype turned up a few times. This chain uses TRBV29-1 with TRBJ2-3; 10 bases are a match to TRBD1. Trimming took 7 bases from V and 6 from J; bases not matched to a gene: 16. The CDR3 has 16 residues. The germline V gene encodes CDR1 SQVTM and CDR2 ANQGSEA. CDR3: CSAYFTGTGESDTQYF. The CDR3 nucleotides are TGCAGCGCGTATTTTACCGGGACAGGGGAATCCGATACGCAGTATTTT.

This clonotype was picked up many times. This chain connects TRBV7-3 to TRBJ2-7; TRBD1 agrees at 7 bases. Germline V gives CDR1 SGHTA, CDR2 FQGTGA. The length of the CDR3 is 12 residues. The ends lost 5 bases at V and 7 bases at J; junction bases unmatched: 5. The CDR3 region has the DNA TGTGCCAGCAGCCCAACAGGGGATGAGCAGTACTTC. Protein: CASSPTGDEQYF.

This clonotype was observed a handful of times. The chain couples TRBV6-1 to TRBJ1-5; D remains ambiguous. Germline lookup yields CDR1 MNHNS and CDR2 SASEGT. This CDR3 has 11 amino acids. The V and J ends lost 10 bases and 4 bases respectively, with 8 bases between them. CDR3: CATGINQPQHF. The CDR3 bases are TGTGCCACCGGGATTAATCAGCCCCAGCATTTT.

This clonotype was seen more than once but under ten times. The DNA for the CDR3 is TGTGCCAGCAGTTTTGAGGGGGCGGCAGAGACCCAGTACTTC. It is translated as CASSFEGAAETQYF. The rearrangement links TRBV12-3 or TRBV12-4 to TRBJ2-5; TRBD1 matches at 7 bases. With 3 bases clipped from V and 4 bases from J, the junction kept 5 bases outside the gene matches. The CDR3 loop spans 14 amino acids.

This clonotype was counted only a few times. V usage is TRBV20-1 and J usage is TRBJ2-1; 10 nucleotides match TRBD2. This CDR3 contains 14 residues. CDR1 is DFQATT, CDR2 SNEGSKA, per germline (reference sequence). V dropped 3 bases and J dropped 8; count of bases not matched to a gene: 7. The CDR3 protein is CSASPPSGRHEQFF. The CDR3 region has the DNA TGCAGTGCTAGTCCGCCTAGCGGGAGACATGAGCAGTTCTTC.

The chain employs TRBV20-1 and TRBJ2-7, with TRBD2 identical over 10 bases. Germline V gene sequence: CDR1 DFQATT, CDR2 SNEGSKA (reference sequence). V shed 4 bases and J 0 bases; nucleotides not matched to a gene: 6. The CDR3 has 15 amino acids. The CDR3 DNA follows: TGCAGTGCTATCCCAGGACTAGCGGCCTCCTACGAGCAGTACTTC. Translating it yields CSAIPGLAASYEQYF.

The J gene is TRBJ2-2, the V gene TRBV6-2 or TRBV6-3; D perhaps matches TRBD1 (6 bases). V lost 2 bases, J lost 6 bases, and 10 bases lay in between. The CDR3 has 14 residues. Germline-derived CDR1 and CDR2 are MNHEY and SVGEGT. CDR3 sequence (DNA): TGTGCCAGCAGTTACCGTCCAGGGGCCGGGGAGCTGTTTTTT. As protein: CASSYRPGAGELFF.

This clonotype was counted many times. The chain combines TRBV20-1 with TRBJ1-2; tentative D call: TRBD1 (6 bases). The CDR3 is 16 amino acids. Looked up from germline, CDR1 is DFQATT and CDR2 is SNEGSKA (reference sequence). The germline V and J ends were trimmed by 6 bases and 8 bases, with 28 bases remaining between them. CDR3 bases: TGCAGTGCCTTAGATTGGGATTTGGGGGCGCGGGAAGGCTACACCTTC. Amino acid sequence: CSALDWDLGAREGYTF.

Remarks on this clonotype: A junction boundary mismatches the germline segment, possibly from a read error. The chain employs TRBV6-2 or TRBV6-3 and TRBJ2-5; 7 nucleotides line up with TRBD1. The V gene's germline CDR1 is MNHEY and CDR2 SVGEGT. The CDR3 sequence is 21 residues long. The CDR3 protein is CAGSYGPRWGQNLVIRETQYF. The CDR3 bases are TGTGCCGGCAGTTATGGCCCGAGGTGGGGACAGAATTTAGTCATCAGGGAGACCCAGTACTTC.

This clonotype was counted ten times or more. J is TRBJ1-6 and V is TRBV20-1, with D tentatively TRBD1 (5 bases). The CDR3 sequence is 14 residues long. Germline CDR1 and CDR2: DFQATT and SNEGSKA (reference sequence). With 6 bases removed from V and 15 bases from J, the gap between germline ends came to 24 bases. The CDR3 here is CSAPVGGALANLHF. In DNA form, the CDR3 reads TGCAGTGCACCAGTGGGGGGAGCATTGGCCAACCTCCACTTT.

In its sample, this clonotype was seen a few times. The chain recombines TRBV6-1 with TRBJ1-3; weak D call: TRBD1 (5 bases). The CDR3 sequence is 15 residues long. V was clipped by 6 bases and J by 0 bases, with 12 bases between them. CDR1 and CDR2 (germline): MNHNS, SASEGT. This chain's CDR3 is CASSSGPSSGNTIYF. The CDR3 DNA reads TGTGCCAGCAGCTCGGGACCGAGCTCTGGAAACACCATATATTTT.

This clonotype came up many times. The J gene is TRBJ1-1, the V gene TRBV5-1; TRBD1 aligns across 7 bases. This CDR3 is 14 amino acids long. Germline V gives CDR1 SGHRS, CDR2 YFSETQ. After removal of 4 bases from V and 1 base from J, the junction contained 4 bases not matched to a gene. The CDR3 is CASSMGQQNTEAFF. Written as DNA, the CDR3 is TGCGCCAGCAGCATGGGACAGCAGAACACTGAAGCTTTCTTT.

This clonotype showed up just a few times. The chain is built from TRBV6-1 and TRBJ1-1, with a possible D match to TRBD1 (5 bases). Trimming pared 5 bases from V and 5 bases from J, leaving 18 bases between. Germline assignment: CDR1 MNHNS and CDR2 SASEGT. The CDR3 is made up of 15 amino acids. The CDR3 spells CASSPLNAGVTEAFF. CDR3 in DNA: TGTGCCAGCAGTCCCCTCAATGCGGGGGTGACTGAAGCTTTCTTT.

This clonotype occurred many times. The rearrangement joins TRBV6-5 to TRBJ1-1; D gene ambiguous. Germline V CDR1 and CDR2: MNHEY, SVGAGI. The V end lost 0 bases, the J end lost 5 bases, and 16 bases lay between the germline ends. This CDR3 is 16 amino acids long. DNA for the CDR3: TGTGCCAGCAGTTACTCGATAGTAGTGGGTGGGACTGAAGCTTTCTTT. This sequence encodes CASSYSIVVGGTEAFF.

V usage is TRBV6-5 and J usage is TRBJ1-6, with D perhaps matching TRBD1 (5 bases). Germline-derived CDR1 and CDR2 are MNHEY and SVGAGI. Trimming removed 2 bases at V and 10 bases at J, with 15 bases between. The CDR3 is 15 amino acids. The CDR3, as DNA: TGTGCCAGCAGTTACCGCCAGGGTGGGAAATCACCCCTCCACTTT. Its translation: CASSYRQGGKSPLHF.

The V call is TRBV12-3 or TRBV12-4, the J call TRBJ2-7, with 8 positions matching TRBD2. The V segment lost 3 bases and the J segment 5 bases; nucleotides outside the gene matches: 15. The CDR3 sequence is 17 residues long. In DNA form, the CDR3 reads TGTGCCAGCAGTTTTGAGGTGACTGGCGGGAGGAGGAACGAGCAGTACTTC. Protein: CASSFEVTGGRRNEQYF.

This clonotype was observed a few times. The chain couples TRBV12-3 or TRBV12-4 to TRBJ2-7, with D possibly matching TRBD2 (6 bases). This CDR3 is built from 15 residues. Trimming removed 6 bases from V and 3 bases from J, with 18 bases in between. CDR3 loop: CASSAAGTEGYEQYF. Written as DNA, the CDR3 is TGTGCCAGCAGCGCCGCCGGGACTGAGGGCTACGAGCAGTACTTC.

The table lists this clonotype with many counts. The CDR3 here is CASSPRGSGTYNEQFF. The DNA for the CDR3 is TGTGCCAGCAGCCCCCGTGGTAGCGGGACCTACAATGAGCAGTTCTTC. The rearrangement joins TRBV7-2 to TRBJ2-1, with 8 nucleotides matching TRBD2. This CDR3 has 16 amino acids. The germline CDR1 and CDR2 sequences are SGHTA and FQGNSA. Trimming at V came to 5 bases and at J to 2 bases, leaving 8 bases not matched to a gene. The full variable domain, with the rest looked up from reference TRBV7-2 and TRBJ2-1, is GAGVSQSPSNKVTEKGKDVELRCDPISGHTALYWYRQSLGQGLEFLIYFQGNSAPDKSGLPSDRFSAERTGGSVSTLTIQRTQQEDSAVYLCASSPRGSGTYNEQFFGPGTRLTVL.

This clonotype appeared many times. The CDR3 protein is CASSFYVETSGYTF. The CDR3 DNA follows: TGTGCCAGCAGCTTTTACGTCGAGACTTCCGGCTACACCTTC. The V and J genes are TRBV7-2 and TRBJ1-2, with D unclear. Trimming left V 3 bases short and J 8 bases short, with 16 bases between. CDR1 is SGHTA and CDR2 is FQGNSA in the germline V gene. The CDR3 runs 14 residues.

This clonotype came up many times. The rearrangement links TRBV7-6 to TRBJ1-4; TRBD1 aligns across 8 bases. The CDR3 length is 20 residues. CDR1 SGHVS and CDR2 FNYEAQ come from the germline V gene. After removal of 3 bases from V and 0 bases from J, the junction contained 15 bases not matched to a gene. In DNA form, the CDR3 reads TGTGCCAGCAGCTTCTTTCCTTTTAGGACAGGGCCTGCAACTAATGAAAAACTGTTTTTT. Translation gives CASSFFPFRTGPATNEKLFF.